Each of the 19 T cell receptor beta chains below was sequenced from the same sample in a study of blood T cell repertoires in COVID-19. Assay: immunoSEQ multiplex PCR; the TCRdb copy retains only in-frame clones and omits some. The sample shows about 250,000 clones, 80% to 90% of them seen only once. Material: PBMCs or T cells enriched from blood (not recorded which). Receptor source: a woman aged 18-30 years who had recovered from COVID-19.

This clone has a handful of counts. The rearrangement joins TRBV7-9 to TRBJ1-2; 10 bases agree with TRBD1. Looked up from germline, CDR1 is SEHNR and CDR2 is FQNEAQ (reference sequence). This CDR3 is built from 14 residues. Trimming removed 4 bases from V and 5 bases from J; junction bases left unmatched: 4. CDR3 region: CASSSGQGVYGYTF. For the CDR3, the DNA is TGTGCCAGCAGCTCCGGACAGGGGGTTTATGGCTACACCTTC.

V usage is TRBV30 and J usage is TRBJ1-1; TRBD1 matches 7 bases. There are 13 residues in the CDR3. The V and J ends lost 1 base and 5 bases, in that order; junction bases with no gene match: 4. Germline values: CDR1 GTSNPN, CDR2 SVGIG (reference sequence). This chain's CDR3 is CAWSGNRGTEAFF. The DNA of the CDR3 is TGTGCCTGGAGTGGCAACAGGGGTACTGAAGCTTTCTTT.

CDR3 in amino acids: CASRAGNSPFQPLHF. The CDR3 DNA follows: TGTGCCAGTAGGGCGGGGAACAGCCCGTTCCAGCCCCTCCACTTT. This sequence joins TRBV19 and TRBJ1-6, with no clear D. The germline CDR1 and CDR2 sequences are LNHDA and SQIVND (reference sequence). The ends were cut back, 6 bases at V and 13 bases at J, with 22 bases in the middle. The CDR3 consists of 15 residues.

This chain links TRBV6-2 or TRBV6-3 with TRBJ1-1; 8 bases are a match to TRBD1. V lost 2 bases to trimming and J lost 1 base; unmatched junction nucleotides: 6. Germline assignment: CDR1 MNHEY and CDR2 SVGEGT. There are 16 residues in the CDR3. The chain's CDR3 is CASSYPRTGRNTEAFF. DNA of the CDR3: TGTGCCAGCAGTTACCCGAGGACAGGGAGGAACACTGAAGCTTTCTTT.

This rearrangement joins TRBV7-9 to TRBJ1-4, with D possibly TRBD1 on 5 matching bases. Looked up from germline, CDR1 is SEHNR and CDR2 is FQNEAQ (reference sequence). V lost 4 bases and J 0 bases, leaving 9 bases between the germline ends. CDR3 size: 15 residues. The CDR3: CASSSPTATNEKLFF. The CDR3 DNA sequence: TGTGCCAGCAGCTCACCGACAGCAACTAATGAAAAACTGTTTTTT.

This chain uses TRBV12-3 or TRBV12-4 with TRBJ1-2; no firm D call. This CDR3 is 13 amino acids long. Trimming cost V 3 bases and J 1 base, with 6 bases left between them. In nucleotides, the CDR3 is TGTGCCAGCAGTTTTACAAATAACTATGGCTACACCTTC. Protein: CASSFTNNYGYTF.

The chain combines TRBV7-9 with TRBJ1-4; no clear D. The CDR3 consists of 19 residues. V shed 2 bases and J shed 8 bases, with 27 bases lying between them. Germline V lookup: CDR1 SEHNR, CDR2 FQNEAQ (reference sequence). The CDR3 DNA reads TGTGCCAGCAGCTTAAATCTCGGCCCTCCAGTCCGTGAGGAGGAAAAACTGTTTTTT. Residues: CASSLNLGPPVREEEKLFF.

CDR3 sequence reads: CASTLTGLNTEAFF. CDR3 nucleotide sequence: TGTGCCAGTACCCTGACAGGCCTGAACACTGAAGCTTTCTTT. The chain employs TRBV19 and TRBJ1-1, with D maybe TRBD1 (6 bases). The CDR3 consists of 14 residues. V lost 7 bases, J lost 0 bases, and 12 bases lay in between. CDR1 is LNHDA and CDR2 is SQIVND in the germline V gene (reference sequence).

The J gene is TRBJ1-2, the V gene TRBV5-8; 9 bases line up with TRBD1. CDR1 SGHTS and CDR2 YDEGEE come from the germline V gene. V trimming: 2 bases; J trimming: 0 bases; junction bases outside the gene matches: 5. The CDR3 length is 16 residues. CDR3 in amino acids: CASSFLGQGPNYGYTF. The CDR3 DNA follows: TGTGCCAGCAGCTTTTTAGGACAGGGGCCTAACTATGGCTACACCTTC.

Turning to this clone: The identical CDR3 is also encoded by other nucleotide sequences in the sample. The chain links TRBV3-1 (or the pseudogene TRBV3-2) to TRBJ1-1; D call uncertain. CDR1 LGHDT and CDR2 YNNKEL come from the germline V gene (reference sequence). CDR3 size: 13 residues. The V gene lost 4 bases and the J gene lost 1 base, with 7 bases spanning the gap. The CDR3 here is CASSPPGNTEAFF. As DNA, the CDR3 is TGTGCCAGCAGCCCCCCCGGGAACACTGAAGCTTTCTTT.

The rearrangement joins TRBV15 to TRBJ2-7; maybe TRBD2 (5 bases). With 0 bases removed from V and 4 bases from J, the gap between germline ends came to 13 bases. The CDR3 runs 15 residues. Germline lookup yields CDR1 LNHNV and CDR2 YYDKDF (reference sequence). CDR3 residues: CATSRDLSGTYEQYF. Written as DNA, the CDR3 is TGTGCCACCAGCAGAGATCTCTCGGGAACTTACGAGCAGTACTTC.

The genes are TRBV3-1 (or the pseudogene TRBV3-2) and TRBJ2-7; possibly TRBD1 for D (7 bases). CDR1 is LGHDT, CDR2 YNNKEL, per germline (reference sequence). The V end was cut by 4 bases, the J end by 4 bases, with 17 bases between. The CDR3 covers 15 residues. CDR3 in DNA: TGTGCCAGCAGCCCCACCGATGCAGGGGGGTACGAGCAGTACTTC. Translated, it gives CASSPTDAGGYEQYF.

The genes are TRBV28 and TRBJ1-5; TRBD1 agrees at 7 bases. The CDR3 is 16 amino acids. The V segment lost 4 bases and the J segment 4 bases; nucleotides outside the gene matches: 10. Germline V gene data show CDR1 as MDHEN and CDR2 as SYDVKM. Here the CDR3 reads CASSSEQGIGNQPQHF. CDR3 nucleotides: TGTGCCAGCAGTTCGGAACAGGGGATAGGGAATCAGCCCCAGCATTTT.

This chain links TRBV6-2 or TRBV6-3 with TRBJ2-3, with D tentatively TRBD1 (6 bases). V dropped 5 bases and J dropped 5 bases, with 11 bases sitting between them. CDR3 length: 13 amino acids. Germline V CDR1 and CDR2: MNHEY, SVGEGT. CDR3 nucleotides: TGTGCCAGCAGTGGGACAACGATAGATACGCAGTATTTT. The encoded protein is CASSGTTIDTQYF.

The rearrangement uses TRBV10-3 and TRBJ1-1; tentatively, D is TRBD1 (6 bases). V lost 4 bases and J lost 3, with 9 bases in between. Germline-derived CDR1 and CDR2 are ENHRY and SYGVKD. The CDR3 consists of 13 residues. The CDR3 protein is CAISGGRDTEAFF. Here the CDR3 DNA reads TGTGCCATCAGTGGGGGGCGAGACACTGAAGCTTTCTTT.

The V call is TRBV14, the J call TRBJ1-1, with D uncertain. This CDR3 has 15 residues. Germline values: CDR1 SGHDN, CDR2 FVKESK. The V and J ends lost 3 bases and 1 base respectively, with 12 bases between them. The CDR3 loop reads CASSHFPRRNTEAFF. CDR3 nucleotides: TGTGCCAGCAGCCATTTCCCCCGTCGGAACACTGAAGCTTTCTTT.

The CDR3 spells CASKVTADRDIYGYTF. Written as DNA, the CDR3 is TGTGCCAGTAAGGTGACAGCGGACAGGGATATCTATGGCTACACCTTC. The V gene is TRBV19, the J gene TRBJ1-2; 8 bases are shared with TRBD1. This CDR3 comprises 16 residues. Germline trimming cut 7 bases from V and 4 bases from J; bases unmatched to any gene: 14. The V gene's germline CDR1 is LNHDA and CDR2 SQIVND (reference sequence).

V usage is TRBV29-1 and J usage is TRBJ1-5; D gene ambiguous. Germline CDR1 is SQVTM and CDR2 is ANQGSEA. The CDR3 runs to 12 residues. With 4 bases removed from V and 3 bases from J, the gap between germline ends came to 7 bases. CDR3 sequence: CSVGGPNQPQHF. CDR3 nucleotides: TGCAGCGTTGGAGGGCCCAATCAGCCCCAGCATTTT.

The CDR3 reads CASSDRGNEKLFF. CDR3 in DNA: TGTGCCAGCTCCGACAGGGGTAATGAAAAACTGTTTTTT. The chain links TRBV5-4 to TRBJ1-4; 8 bases line up with TRBD1. J gave up 4 bases and V 7 bases, and 3 bases lay outside the gene matches. Germline lookup yields CDR1 SGHNT and CDR2 YYREEE (reference sequence). This CDR3 spans 13 amino acids.